Given below is one T cell receptor (beta chain) in context. These data originate in a study of blood T cell repertoires in COVID-19. Whole-study context: The United States, Italy and Spain provided the acute and convalescent COVID-19 samples. The analysed material was cDNA or gDNA that came from T cells, B-cell-depleted T cells, or PBMCs.

Methods used by the authors: The authors estimated nucleated cell counts from reference gene primer amplification. The data were produced by immunoSEQ multiplex PCR, yet TCRdb's version contains in-frame clones alone and is incomplete. V, J and clone size reflect that table, while D and trimming were determined from the DNA. In the table there are some 150,000 clones, about 91% of which are singletons. Germline CDR1 and CDR2: MNHEY and SVGEGT. The CDR3 has 13 residues. V shed 0 bases and J shed 6 bases, with 8 bases lying between them. The receptor's source is a woman aged 55-75 years with acute or convalescent COVID-19. The sample comprised peripheral blood. The chain joins TRBV6-2 or TRBV6-3 to TRBJ1-2; D is uncertain. CDR3 region: CASSYSRANGYTF. CDR3 nucleotides: TGTGCCAGCAGTTACTCGAGGGCTAATGGCTACACCTTC.